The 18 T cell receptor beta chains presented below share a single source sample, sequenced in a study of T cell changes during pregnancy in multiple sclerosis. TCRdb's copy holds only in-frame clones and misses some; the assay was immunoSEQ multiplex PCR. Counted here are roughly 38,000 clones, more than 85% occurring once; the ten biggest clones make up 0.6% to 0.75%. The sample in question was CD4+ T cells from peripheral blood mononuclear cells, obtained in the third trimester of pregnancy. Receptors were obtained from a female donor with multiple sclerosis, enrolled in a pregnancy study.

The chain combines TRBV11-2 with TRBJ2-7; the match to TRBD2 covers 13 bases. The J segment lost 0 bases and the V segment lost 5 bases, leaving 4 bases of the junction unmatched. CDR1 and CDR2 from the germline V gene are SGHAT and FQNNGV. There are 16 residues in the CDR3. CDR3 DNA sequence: TGTGCCAGCAGCCCAAGGACTAGCGGGAGCTCCTACGAGCAGTACTTC. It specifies CASSPRTSGSSYEQYF.

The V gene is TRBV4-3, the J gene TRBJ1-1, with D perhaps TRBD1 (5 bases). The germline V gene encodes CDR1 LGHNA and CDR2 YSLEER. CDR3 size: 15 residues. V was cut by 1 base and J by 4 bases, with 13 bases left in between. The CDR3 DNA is TGCGCCAGCAGCCAAGTTAGGGGTTTGGTCACTGAAGCTTTCTTT. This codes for CASSQVRGLVTEAFF.

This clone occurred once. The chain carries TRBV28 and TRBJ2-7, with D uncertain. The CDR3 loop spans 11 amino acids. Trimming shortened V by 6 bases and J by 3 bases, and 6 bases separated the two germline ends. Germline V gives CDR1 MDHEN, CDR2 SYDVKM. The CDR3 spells CASRAFYEQYF. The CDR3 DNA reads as TGTGCCAGCAGGGCTTTCTACGAGCAGTACTTC. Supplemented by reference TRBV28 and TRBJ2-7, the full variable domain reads DVKVTQSSRYLVKRTGEKVFLECVQDMDHENMFWYRQDPGLGLRLIYFSYDVKMKEKGDIPEGYSVSREKKERFSLILESASTNQTSMYLCASRAFYEQYFGPGTRLTVT.

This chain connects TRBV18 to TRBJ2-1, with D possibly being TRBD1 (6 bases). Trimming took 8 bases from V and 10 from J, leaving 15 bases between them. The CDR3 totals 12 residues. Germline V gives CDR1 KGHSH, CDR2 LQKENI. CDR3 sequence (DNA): TGTGCCAGCCATACCACCGGGACAGAGCAGTTCTTC. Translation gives CASHTTGTEQFF.

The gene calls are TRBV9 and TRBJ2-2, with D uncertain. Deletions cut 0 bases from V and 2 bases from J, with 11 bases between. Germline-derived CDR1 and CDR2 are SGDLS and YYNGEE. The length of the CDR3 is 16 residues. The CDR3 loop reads CASSVDAGPNTGELFF. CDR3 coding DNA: TGTGCCAGCAGCGTAGATGCAGGCCCCAACACCGGGGAGCTGTTTTTT.

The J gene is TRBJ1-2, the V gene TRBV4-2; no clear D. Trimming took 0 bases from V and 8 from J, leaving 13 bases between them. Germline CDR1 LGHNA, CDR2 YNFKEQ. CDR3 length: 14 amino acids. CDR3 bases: TGTGCCAGCAGCCAAGATATGACTAAGGGAGGCTACACCTTC. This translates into CASSQDMTKGGYTF.

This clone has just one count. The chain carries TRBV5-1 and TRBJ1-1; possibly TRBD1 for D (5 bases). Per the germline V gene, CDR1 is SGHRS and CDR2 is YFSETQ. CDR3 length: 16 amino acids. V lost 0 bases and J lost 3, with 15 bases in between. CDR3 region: CASSLAARGGDTEAFF. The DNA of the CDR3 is TGCGCCAGCAGCTTGGCCGCGAGGGGCGGGGACACTGAAGCTTTCTTT.

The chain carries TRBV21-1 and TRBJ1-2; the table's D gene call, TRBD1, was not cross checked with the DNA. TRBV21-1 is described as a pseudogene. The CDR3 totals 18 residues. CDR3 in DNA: TGTGCCAGCAGCTCGATTAGGGCAGGGGACCATTCTAACTATGGCTACACCTTC. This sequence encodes CASSSIRAGDHSNYGYTF.

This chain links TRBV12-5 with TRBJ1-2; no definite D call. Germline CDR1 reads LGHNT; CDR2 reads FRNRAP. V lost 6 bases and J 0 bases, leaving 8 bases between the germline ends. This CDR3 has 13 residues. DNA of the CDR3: TGTGCTAGTGGCCTCTTGTCTAACTATGGCTACACCTTC. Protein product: CASGLLSNYGYTF. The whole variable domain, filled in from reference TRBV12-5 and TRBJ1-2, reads DARVTQTPRHKVTEMGQEVTMRCQPILGHNTVFWYRQTMMQGLELLAYFRNRAPLDDSGMPKDRFSAEMPDATLATLKIQPSEPRDSAVYFCASGLLSNYGYTFGSGTRLTVV.

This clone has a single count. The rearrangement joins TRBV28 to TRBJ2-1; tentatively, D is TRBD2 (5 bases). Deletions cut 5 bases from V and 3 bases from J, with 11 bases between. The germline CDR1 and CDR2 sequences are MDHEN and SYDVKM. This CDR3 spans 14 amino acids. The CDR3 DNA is TGTGCCAGCAGTCTGGCGGACTTCTACAATGAGCAGTTCTTC. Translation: CASSLADFYNEQFF.

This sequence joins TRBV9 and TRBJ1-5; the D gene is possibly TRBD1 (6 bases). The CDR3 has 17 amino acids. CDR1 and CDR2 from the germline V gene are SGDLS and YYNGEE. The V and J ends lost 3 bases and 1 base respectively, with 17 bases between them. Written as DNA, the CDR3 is TGTGCCAGCAGCGCGGGGAAACAGGGCGCCAGCAATCAGCCCCAGCATTTT. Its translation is CASSAGKQGASNQPQHF.

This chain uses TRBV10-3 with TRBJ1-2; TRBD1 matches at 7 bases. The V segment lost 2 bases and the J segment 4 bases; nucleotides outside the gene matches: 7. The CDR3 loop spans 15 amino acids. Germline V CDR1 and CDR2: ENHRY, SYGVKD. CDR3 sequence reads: CAISEPRQGSYGYTF. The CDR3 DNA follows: TGTGCCATCAGTGAGCCCCGACAGGGAAGCTATGGCTACACCTTC.

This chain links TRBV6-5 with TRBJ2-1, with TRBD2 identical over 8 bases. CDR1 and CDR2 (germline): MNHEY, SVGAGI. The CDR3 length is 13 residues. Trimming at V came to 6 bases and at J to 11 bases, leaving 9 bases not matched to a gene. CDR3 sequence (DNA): TGTGCCAGCAGGTCCCCGGGACTAGGAAAGCAGTTCTTC. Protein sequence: CASRSPGLGKQFF.

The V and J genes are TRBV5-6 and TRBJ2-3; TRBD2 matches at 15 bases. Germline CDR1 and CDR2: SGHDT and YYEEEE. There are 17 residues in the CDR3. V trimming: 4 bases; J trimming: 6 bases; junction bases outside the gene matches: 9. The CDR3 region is CASSPRTSGGARDTQYF. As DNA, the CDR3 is TGTGCCAGCAGCCCGAGGACTAGCGGGGGGGCCAGGGATACGCAGTATTTT.

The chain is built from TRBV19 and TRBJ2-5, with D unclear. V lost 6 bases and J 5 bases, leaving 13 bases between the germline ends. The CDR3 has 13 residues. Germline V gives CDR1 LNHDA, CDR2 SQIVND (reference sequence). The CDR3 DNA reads TGTGCCAGTAGAGTTACAGCTGGGGAGACCCAGTACTTC. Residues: CASRVTAGETQYF.

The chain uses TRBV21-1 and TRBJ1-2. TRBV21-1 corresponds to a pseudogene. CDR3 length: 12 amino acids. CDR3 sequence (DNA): TGTGCCAGCAGCAAAGCGCTGGAGGGAGTCACCTTC. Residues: CASSKALEGVTF.

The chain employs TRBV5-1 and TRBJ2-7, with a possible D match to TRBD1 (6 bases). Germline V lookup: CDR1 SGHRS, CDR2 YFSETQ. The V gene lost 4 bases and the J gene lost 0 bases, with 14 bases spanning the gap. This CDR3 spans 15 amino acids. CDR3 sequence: CASSSDRQLSYEQYF. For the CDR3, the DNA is TGCGCCAGCAGCAGTGACAGGCAGCTCTCCTACGAGCAGTACTTC.

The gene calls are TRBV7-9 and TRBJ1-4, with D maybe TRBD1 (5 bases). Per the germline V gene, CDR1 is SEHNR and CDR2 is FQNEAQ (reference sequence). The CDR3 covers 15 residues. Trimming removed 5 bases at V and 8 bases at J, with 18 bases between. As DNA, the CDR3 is TGTGCCAGCAGCCCGGCGGCAGGGTTTGGAGAAAAACTGTTTTTT. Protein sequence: CASSPAAGFGEKLFF.